This T cell receptor (beta chain) was recorded in a study of beta chain features in type 1 diabetes (dated by TCRdb to the late 2010s). Turning to the overall study: No differences in mean age, gender distribution, total cell number or subset yield were found between patients and healthy donors. The study compared the TCRB repertoires of sorted circulating CD4+ T cell subsets in recently diagnosed type 1 diabetes patients with those in matched healthy donors. Whereas all 28 donors provided naive and central memory subsets, regulatory and stem cell-like memory subsets were isolated from just 8 patients and roughly 8 healthy donors. A total of over 90,000,000 sorted cells were examined across all samples, and a strong correlation was observed between cell number per subset and RNA yield. What the study reported, not specific to this receptor: Only small numbers of individuals were included in the HLA sub-analyses, which left unresolved whether HLA type had any influence on TCRB rearrangement. At VDJ recombination sites, patients with type 1 diabetes made fewer insertions and deleted more nucleotides, a pattern implying thymic rearrangement abnormalities. The naive, central memory and regulatory TCRB repertoires appeared to resemble one another more closely among patients than among healthy donors. Shorter templates might have been favored by PCR, but patient and control samples were amplified and corrected together, so both groups would have been affected equally by any skew. Because cDNA was sequenced instead of genomic DNA, highly expressing activated cells could be over-represented, though the groups showed no difference in activation or CD3 levels. In all four CD4+ subsets, TCRB CDR3 length was moderately but significantly shorter in type 1 diabetes patients.

Taken from the germline V gene (reference sequence), the CDR1 and CDR2 loops are SGHNT and YYREEE. V drops 7 bases and J drops 3 bases, leaving 16 bases in between. The CDR3 has 14 amino acids, counting the end cysteine and phenylalanine. Left in the record is the CDR3 DNA by itself, 42 bases read in frame from the first base. The entire amount of isolated RNA was reverse transcribed using the High Capacity cDNA Reverse Transcription Kit, so the sequenced TCRB transcripts were expressed ones. Naive, central memory and regulatory T cell samples underwent deep immunoSEQ sequencing, averaging around 4 million total reads per sample. After sorted cells were lysed in RLT buffer, RNA was extracted with DNase-treated RNeasy Micro or Mini kits, with the choice depending on cell number. Each cell subset was processed separately to prevent cross-contamination, with patient and healthy donor samples processed together. TCRB sequences were amplified from cDNA with the immunoSEQ multiplex PCR, producing 87-bp fragments spanning the CDR3 region. Sequencing of the amplicons was done on the Illumina HiSeq platform. Processing in the source paper ran as follows. PCR bias was computationally corrected using synthetic template baselines, reads within Hamming distance 2 were collapsed, and singletons that could not be merged were discarded. Reads were aligned to IMGT to assign V, D and J genes, CDR3 length, and insertions or deletions at six rearrangement sites. Clonotype counts were normalized to sorted cell number within each subset before computing true diversity and Gini coefficients with the tcR R package. The overlap coefficient, calculated on TCRB nucleotide sequences, was used to measure repertoire sharing. As a proxy for the pre-selection repertoire, out-of-frame TCRB sequences from naive cells were analyzed. This is the immuneACCESS table as TCRdb keeps it, with only in-frame sequences that have V and J called. A part of the clones is gone; compared with another copy, unresolved V genes explain less than half, and the rest is unexplained. The V and J calls and the clone size are those of that table, but D and trimming were determined from the DNA. The sample table shows under 300,000 clones, and roughly 22% are seen once. The ten largest clonotypes hold less than 0.035% of the sample.

This clone was counted a few times. Which antigen it targets is not known. The sample holds no much larger clone one base away, and base qualities are not on file. Each donor gave one peripheral blood draw, approximately 110 mL on average, collected into heparinised tubes. Naive, central memory, regulatory and stem cell-like memory CD4+ T cells were sorted on a BD FACSAria II using a panel including CD45RO, CCR7, CD25, CD127, CD95 and CD27. Every sorted population had a purity above 95%. PBMCs were isolated right away by Lymphoprep density gradient centrifugation and were stained directly, without culture. So that batch effects would be minimized, each experiment stained and sorted samples in pairs, pairing one healthy donor with one patient.

Material for sequencing was naive CD4+ T cells from blood. The cell subset or site label, as the study defines it: true naive CD4+ T cells. The V and J segments used are TRBV5-4 and TRBJ1-1, with no D gene named confidently. The receptor was derived from a woman in her forties with type 1 diabetes. For the CDR3, the sequence is CASSLGGDHTEAFF. The DNA is TGTGCCAGCTCCCTGGGAGGAGATCACACTGAAGCTTTCTTT.